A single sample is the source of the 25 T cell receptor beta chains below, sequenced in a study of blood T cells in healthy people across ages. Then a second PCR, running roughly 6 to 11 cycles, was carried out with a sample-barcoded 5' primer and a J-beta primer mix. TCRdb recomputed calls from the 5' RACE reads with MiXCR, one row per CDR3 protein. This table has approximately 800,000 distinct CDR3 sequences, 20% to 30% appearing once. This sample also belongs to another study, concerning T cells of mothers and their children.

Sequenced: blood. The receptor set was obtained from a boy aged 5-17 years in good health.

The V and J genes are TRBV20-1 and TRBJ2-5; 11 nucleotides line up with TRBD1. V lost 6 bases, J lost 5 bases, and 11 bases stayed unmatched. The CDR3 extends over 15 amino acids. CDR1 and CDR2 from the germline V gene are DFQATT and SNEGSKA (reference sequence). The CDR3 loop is CSASRPGQGDETQYF. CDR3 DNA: TGCAGTGCCTCTAGGCCGGGACAGGGGGATGAGACCCAGTACTTC.

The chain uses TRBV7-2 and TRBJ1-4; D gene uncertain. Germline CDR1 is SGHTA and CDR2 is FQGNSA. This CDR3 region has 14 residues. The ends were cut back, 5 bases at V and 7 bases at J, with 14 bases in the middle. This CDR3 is CASSQRSPPEKLFF. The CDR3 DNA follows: TGTGCCAGCAGCCAAAGGTCCCCTCCTGAAAAACTGTTTTTT.

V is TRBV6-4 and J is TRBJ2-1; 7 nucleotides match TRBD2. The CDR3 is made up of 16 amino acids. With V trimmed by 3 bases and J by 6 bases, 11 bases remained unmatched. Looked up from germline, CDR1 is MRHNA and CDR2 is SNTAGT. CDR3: CASSEKWLAVPNEQFF. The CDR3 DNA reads TGTGCCAGCAGTGAAAAGTGGCTAGCGGTGCCCAATGAGCAGTTCTTC.

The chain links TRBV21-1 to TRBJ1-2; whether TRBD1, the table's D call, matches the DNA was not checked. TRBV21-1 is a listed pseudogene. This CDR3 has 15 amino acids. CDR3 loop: CASSKGNREAYGYTF. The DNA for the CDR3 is TGTGCCAGCAGCAAAGGGAACAGGGAGGCCTATGGCTACACCTTC.

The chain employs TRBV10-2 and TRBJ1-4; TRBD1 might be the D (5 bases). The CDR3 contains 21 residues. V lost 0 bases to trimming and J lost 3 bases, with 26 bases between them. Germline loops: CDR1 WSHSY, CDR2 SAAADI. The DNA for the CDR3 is TGCGCCAGCAGTGAGTCGACTTTATCGCGGGGACGGTGGATTTCTAATGAAAAACTGTTTTTT. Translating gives CASSESTLSRGRWISNEKLFF.

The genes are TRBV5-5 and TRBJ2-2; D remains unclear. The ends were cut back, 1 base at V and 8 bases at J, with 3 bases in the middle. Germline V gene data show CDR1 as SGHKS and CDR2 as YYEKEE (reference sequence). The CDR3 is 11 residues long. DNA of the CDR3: TGTGCCAGCAGCTTGAAGGGGGAGCTGTTTTTT. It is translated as CASSLKGELFF.

The CDR3: CASSPTLRTGTDTQYF. CDR3 coding DNA: TGCGCCAGCAGCCCAACCCTGCGGACAGGGACAGATACGCAGTATTTT. The chain combines TRBV5-1 with TRBJ2-3, with 8 positions matching TRBD1. The CDR3 length is 16 residues. CDR1 is SGHRS and CDR2 is YFSETQ in the germline V gene. Unmatched junction bases numbered 10, after V lost 4 bases and J lost 3 bases. The variable domain in full, with the rest retrieved from reference TRBV5-1 and TRBJ2-3, is KAGVTQTPRYLIKTRGQQVTLSCSPISGHRSVSWYQQTPGQGLQFLFEYFSETQRNKGNFPGRFSGRQFSNSRSEMNVSTLELGDSALYLCASSPTLRTGTDTQYFGPGTRLTVL.

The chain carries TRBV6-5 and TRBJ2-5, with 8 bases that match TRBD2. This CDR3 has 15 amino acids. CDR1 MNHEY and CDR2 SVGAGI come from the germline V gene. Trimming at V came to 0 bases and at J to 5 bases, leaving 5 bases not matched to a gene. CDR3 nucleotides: TGTGCCAGCAGTTACTCCGGGACTAGAGACGAGACCCAGTACTTC. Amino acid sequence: CASSYSGTRDETQYF.

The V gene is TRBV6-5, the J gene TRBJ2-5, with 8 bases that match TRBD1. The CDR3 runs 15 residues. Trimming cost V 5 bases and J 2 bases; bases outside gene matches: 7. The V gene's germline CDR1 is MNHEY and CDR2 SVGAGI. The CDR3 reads CASSQGQAVQETQYF. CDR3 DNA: TGTGCCAGCAGTCAGGGACAGGCCGTGCAAGAGACCCAGTACTTC.

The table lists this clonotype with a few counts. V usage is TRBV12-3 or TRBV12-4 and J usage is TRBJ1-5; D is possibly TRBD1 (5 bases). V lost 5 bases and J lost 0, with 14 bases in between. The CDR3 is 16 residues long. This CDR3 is CASSQTEVYSNQPQHF. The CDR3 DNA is TGTGCCAGCAGTCAGACAGAAGTTTATAGCAATCAGCCCCAGCATTTT.

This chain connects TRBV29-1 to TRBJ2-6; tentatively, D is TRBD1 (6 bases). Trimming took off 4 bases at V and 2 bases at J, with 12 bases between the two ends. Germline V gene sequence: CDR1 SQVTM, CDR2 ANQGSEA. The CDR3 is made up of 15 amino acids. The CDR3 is CSVAIRGPGANVLTF. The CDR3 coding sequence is TGCAGCGTTGCGATCAGGGGTCCTGGGGCCAACGTCCTGACTTTC.

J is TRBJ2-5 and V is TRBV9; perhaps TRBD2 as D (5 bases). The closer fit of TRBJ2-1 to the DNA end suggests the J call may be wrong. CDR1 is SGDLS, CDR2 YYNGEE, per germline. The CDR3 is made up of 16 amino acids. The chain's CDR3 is CASSVEDSWPAVEQFF. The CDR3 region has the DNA TGTGCCAGCAGCGTAGAGGACTCTTGGCCAGCCGTTGAGCAGTTCTTC.

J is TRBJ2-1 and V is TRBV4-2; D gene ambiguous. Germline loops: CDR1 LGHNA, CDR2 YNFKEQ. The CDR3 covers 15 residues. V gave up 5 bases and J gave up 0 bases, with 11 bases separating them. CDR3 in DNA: TGTGCCAGCAGCTACGGTCCGAGCTCCTACAATGAGCAGTTCTTC. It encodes CASSYGPSSYNEQFF.

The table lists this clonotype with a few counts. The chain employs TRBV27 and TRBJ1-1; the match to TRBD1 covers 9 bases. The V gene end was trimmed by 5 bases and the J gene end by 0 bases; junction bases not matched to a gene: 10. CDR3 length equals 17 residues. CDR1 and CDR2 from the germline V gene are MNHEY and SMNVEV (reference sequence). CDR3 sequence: CASSQKDRGYVNTEAFF. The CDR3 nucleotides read TGTGCCAGCAGTCAAAAAGACAGGGGGTATGTGAACACTGAAGCTTTCTTT.

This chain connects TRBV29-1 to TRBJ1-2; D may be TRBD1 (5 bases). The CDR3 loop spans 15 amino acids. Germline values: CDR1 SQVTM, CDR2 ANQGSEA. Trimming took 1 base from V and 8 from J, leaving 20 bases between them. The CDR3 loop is CSVEVSGSGSGGYTF. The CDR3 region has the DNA TGCAGCGTTGAAGTTTCAGGGTCGGGATCGGGAGGCTACACCTTC. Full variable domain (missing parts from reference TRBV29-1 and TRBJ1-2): SAVISQKPSRDICQRGTSLTIQCQVDSQVTMMFWYRQQPGQSLTLIATANQGSEATYESGFVIDKFPISRPNLTFSTLTVSNMSPEDSSIYLCSVEVSGSGSGGYTFGSGTRLTVV.

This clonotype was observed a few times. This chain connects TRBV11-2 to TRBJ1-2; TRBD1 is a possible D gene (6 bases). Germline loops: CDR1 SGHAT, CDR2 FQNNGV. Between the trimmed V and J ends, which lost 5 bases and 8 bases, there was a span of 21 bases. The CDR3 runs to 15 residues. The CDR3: CASSPPLRGLRGYTF. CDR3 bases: TGTGCCAGCAGCCCGCCCTTACGGGGGCTTAGAGGCTACACCTTC.

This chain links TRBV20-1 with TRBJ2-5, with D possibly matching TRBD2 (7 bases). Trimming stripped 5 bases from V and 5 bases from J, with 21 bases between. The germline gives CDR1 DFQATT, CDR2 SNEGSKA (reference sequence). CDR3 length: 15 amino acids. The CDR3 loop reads CSAPNRGGAVETQYF. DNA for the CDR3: TGCAGTGCTCCGAACCGAGGGGGGGCAGTTGAGACCCAGTACTTC.

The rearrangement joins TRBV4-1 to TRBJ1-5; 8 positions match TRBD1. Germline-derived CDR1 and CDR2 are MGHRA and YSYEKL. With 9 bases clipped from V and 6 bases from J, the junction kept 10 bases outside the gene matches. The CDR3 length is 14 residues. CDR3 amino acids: CASTTTGTGQPQHF. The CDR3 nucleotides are TGCGCCAGTACCACTACAGGGACAGGTCAGCCCCAGCATTTT.

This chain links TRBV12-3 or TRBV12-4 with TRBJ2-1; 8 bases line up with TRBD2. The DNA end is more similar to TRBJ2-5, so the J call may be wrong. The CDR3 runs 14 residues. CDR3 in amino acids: CASSLGTNAGGQYF. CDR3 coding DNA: TGTGCCAGCAGTTTAGGGACAAATGCGGGAGGCCAGTACTTC.

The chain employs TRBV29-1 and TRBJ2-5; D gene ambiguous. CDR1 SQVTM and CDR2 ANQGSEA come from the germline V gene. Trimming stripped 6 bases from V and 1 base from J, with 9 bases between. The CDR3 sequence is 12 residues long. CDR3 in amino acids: CSVHESQETQYF. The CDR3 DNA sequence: TGCAGCGTGCACGAGTCCCAAGAGACCCAGTACTTC.

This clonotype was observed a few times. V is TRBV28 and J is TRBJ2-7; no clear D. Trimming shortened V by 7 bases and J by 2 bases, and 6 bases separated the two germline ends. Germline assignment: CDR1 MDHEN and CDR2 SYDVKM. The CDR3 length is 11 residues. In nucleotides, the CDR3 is TGTGCCAGCACTCGTACCTACGAGCAGTACTTC. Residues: CASTRTYEQYF.

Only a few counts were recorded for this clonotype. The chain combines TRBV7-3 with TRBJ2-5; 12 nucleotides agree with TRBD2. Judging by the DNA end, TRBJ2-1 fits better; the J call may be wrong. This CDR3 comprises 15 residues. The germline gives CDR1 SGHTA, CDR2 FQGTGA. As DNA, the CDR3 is TGTGCCAGCAGCTCTAGCGGGGGGGCCAGGGTTGAGCAGTTCTTC. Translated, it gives CASSSSGGARVEQFF.

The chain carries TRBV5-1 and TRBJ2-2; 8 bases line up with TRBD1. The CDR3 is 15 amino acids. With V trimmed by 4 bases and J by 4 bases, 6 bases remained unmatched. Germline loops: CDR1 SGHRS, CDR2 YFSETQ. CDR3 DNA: TGCGCCAGCAGCCCTCAGGGGGCGATCACCGGGGAGCTGTTTTTT. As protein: CASSPQGAITGELFF. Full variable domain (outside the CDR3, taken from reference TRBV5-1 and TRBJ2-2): KAGVTQTPRYLIKTRGQQVTLSCSPISGHRSVSWYQQTPGQGLQFLFEYFSETQRNKGNFPGRFSGRQFSNSRSEMNVSTLELGDSALYLCASSPQGAITGELFFGEGSRLTVL.

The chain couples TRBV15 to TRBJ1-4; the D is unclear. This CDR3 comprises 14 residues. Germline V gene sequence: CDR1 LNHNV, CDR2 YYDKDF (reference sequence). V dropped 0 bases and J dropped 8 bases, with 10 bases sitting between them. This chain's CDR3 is CATSRDNGPEKLFF. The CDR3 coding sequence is TGTGCCACCAGCAGAGATAATGGACCCGAAAAACTGTTTTTT.

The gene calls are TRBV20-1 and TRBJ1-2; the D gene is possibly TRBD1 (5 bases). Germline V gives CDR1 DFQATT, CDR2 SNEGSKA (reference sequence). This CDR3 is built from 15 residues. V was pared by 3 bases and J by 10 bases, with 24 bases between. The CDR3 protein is CSASLIWGDRRYYTF. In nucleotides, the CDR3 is TGCAGTGCTAGTCTGATATGGGGCGACAGAAGATACTACACCTTC.